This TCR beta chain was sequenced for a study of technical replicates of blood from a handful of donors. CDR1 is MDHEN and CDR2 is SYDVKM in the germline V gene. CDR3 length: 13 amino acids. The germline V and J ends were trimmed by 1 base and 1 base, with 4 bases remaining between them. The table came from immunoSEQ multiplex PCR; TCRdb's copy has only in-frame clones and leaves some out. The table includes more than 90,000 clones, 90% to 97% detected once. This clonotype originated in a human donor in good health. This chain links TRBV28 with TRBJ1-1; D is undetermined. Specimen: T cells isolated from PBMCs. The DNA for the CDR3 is TGTGCCAGCAGTTTATCTACGAACACTGAAGCTTTCTTT. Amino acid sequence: CASSLSTNTEAFF.